This TCR beta chain emerged from a study of shared clonotypes between healthy human individuals. The study, taken as a whole, reports: It was anticipated that sequencing depth would influence how many clonotypes donors shared. Clonotypes not shared had lower generation probabilities than those common to all four donors.

Replicate PCRs for sorted subsets used 200 to 250 ng DNA; this equaled about 30,000 T cell genomes. Some clones are missing from TCRdb's copy, which holds only in-frame ones; the method was immunoSEQ multiplex PCR. The sample shows roughly 2 million clones, approximately 95% of them seen only once. This CDR3 spans 16 amino acids. Germline CDR1 is MGHRA and CDR2 is YSYEKL. Losses at the gene ends were 1 base for V and 9 bases for J; bases not matched to a gene: 10. In regard to this clone: What it recognizes is unknown.

This sequence originates from a man younger than 35 in good health. V is TRBV4-1 and J is TRBJ2-1; 9 bases align to TRBD2. Sequenced material: naive CD4+ T cells sorted from blood. Documented subset: CD45RA+ positively selected. The CDR3 here is CASSQAVLAGVGEQFF. DNA of the CDR3: TGCGCCAGCAGCCAAGCGGTATTAGCGGGAGTGGGTGAGCAGTTCTTC.